This is a list of T cell receptor beta chains from one sample in a study of early T cells in non-severe SARS-CoV-2 infection. TCRdb called the 5' RACE reads again in MiXCR, with one record for every CDR3 protein. The sample includes 75,000 to 90,000 distinct CDR3 sequences, about 15% seen only once; the top ten take 5.5%. The specimen was whole blood. These TCRs come from an adult who was a healthcare worker with PCR-confirmed SARS-CoV-2 infection or an uninfected control (not recorded which). Both conserved end residues are part of each CDR3. D genes are given only for firm matches. The size field is filled for only some rows; it gives once, few, many or a size class.

>.|TRBJ2-3|TRBV4-2|.
CASSHSSANTDTQYF
TGTGCCAGCAGCCATTCTAGCGCCAACACAGATACGCAGTATTTT
>TRBD1|TRBJ2-3|TRBV6-6|.
CASSTVDRGLTDTQYF
TGTGCCAGCAGTACCGTGGACAGGGGGCTTACAGATACGCAGTATTTT
>.|TRBJ2-7|TRBV7-6|few
CASSGLNSYEQYF
TGTGCCAGCAGCGGGCTCAACTCCTACGAGCAGTACTTC
>.|TRBJ2-3|TRBV10-1|few
CAKDRREFELTDTQYF
TGCGCCAAAGACAGACGCGAATTTGAACTCACAGATACGCAGTATTTT
>TRBD1|TRBJ1-2|TRBV19|few
CASSPGTATNYGYTF
TGTGCCAGTAGTCCGGGGACAGCAACTAACTATGGCTACACCTTC
>TRBD2|TRBJ2-1|TRBV29-1|few
CSVEAPAGANEQFF
TGCAGCGTTGAAGCCCCAGCGGGAGCAAATGAGCAGTTCTTC
>.|TRBJ1-2|TRBV3-1|few
CASSQVLTEDGYTF
TGTGCCAGCAGCCAAGTATTAACAGAAGATGGCTACACCTTC
>TRBD2|TRBJ2-1|TRBV12-3/TRBV12-4|few
CASSYERERSEQFF
TGTGCCAGCAGTTACGAGCGGGAGAGGAGTGAGCAGTTCTTC
>.|TRBJ2-1|TRBV12-3/TRBV12-4|.
CASSAPQGGQFF
TGTGCCAGCAGCGCCCCCCAGGGCGGGCAGTTCTTC
>.|TRBJ1-4|TRBV5-1|.
CASSFGQGEKLFF
TGCGCCAGCAGCTTCGGCCAGGGAGAAAAACTGTTTTTT
>TRBD2|TRBJ2-7|TRBV19|few
CASKPAGGPYEQYF
TGTGCCAGTAAGCCAGCGGGAGGTCCCTACGAGCAGTACTTC
>TRBD2|TRBJ2-1|TRBV7-9|few
CASSFGLAGGSYNEQFF
TGTGCCAGCAGCTTTGGACTAGCGGGAGGCTCCTACAATGAGCAGTTCTTC
>.|TRBJ1-4|TRBV2|many
CASRRTASTNEKLFF
TGTGCCAGCAGACGGACCGCCTCAACTAATGAAAAACTGTTTTTT
>TRBD2|TRBJ2-2|TRBV7-8|.
CASSPGLAGGGTGELFF
TGTGCCAGCAGCCCAGGACTAGCGGGAGGTGGTACCGGGGAGCTGTTTTTT
>.|TRBJ2-1|TRBV28|.
CASRRETPNEQFF
TGTGCCAGCCGCCGGGAGACTCCCAATGAGCAGTTCTTC
>.|TRBJ1-4|TRBV20-1|.
CSAGSTNEKLFF
TGCAGTGCTGGCTCAACTAATGAAAAACTGTTTTTT
>.|TRBJ2-3|TRBV7-7|few
CASSLWGTDTQYF
TGTGCCAGCAGCTTATGGGGGACAGATACGCAGTATTTT
>TRBD1|TRBJ1-6|TRBV11-2|many
CASSGQANSPLHF
TGTGCCAGCAGCGGACAGGCCAATTCACCCCTCCACTTT
>.|TRBJ2-7|TRBV20-1|few
CSASRTEAYEQYF
TGCAGTGCTAGTAGAACGGAAGCCTACGAGCAGTACTTC
>.|TRBJ2-7|TRBV6-5|.
CETCRDSYEQYF
TGTGAGACATGTCGGGACTCCTACGAGCAGTACTTC
>.|TRBJ2-2|TRBV7-2|.
CASSPPSSGELFF
TGTGCCAGCAGCCCACCGAGCAGCGGGGAGCTGTTTTTT
>TRBD2|TRBJ2-2|TRBV28|.
CASSVAGGYTGELFF
TGTGCCAGCAGCGTAGCGGGAGGGTACACCGGGGAGCTGTTTTTT
>TRBD1|TRBJ2-3|TRBV11-2|.
CASSLGAGGLDTQYF
TGTGCCAGCAGCTTAGGCGCAGGGGGCTTGGATACGCAGTATTTT
>TRBD2|TRBJ2-3|TRBV20-1|many
CSVTTSGNTDTQYF
TGCAGTGTTACGACTAGCGGGAACACAGATACGCAGTATTTT
>.|TRBJ2-7|TRBV28|.
CASSQGGEQYF
TGTGCCAGCAGTCAAGGAGGCGAGCAGTACTTC
>.|TRBJ2-7|TRBV7-6|.
CANSTRHRSSAEGAYEQYF
TGTGCCAACAGCACCCGGCACAGGAGTTCTGCGGAGGGAGCTTACGAGCAGTACTTC
>.|TRBJ1-2|TRBV19|many
CATRDRRDGDGYTF
TGTGCCACTCGGGACCGCCGGGACGGGGATGGCTACACCTTC
>.|TRBJ2-7|TRBV18|few
CASSPNFGEQYF
TGTGCCAGCTCACCGAACTTTGGGGAGCAGTACTTC
>.|TRBJ2-7|TRBV29-1|.
CSVAAGAGYEQYF
TGCAGCGTTGCGGCCGGGGCGGGCTACGAGCAGTACTTC
>.|TRBJ2-3|TRBV20-1|.
CSARLPSTDTQYF
TGCAGTGCTAGACTACCCTCGACAGATACGCAGTATTTT
>TRBD1|TRBJ2-7|TRBV27|.
CASSLLPGQGSGEQYF
TGTGCCAGCAGTTTATTACCGGGACAGGGTTCAGGCGAGCAGTACTTC
>TRBD2|TRBJ2-1|TRBV2|.
CASMVWDYQFF
TGTGCCAGCATGGTGTGGGACTATCAGTTCTTC
>TRBD2|TRBJ2-7|TRBV6-2/TRBV6-3|.
CASSYPHRSGRTHSYEQYF
TGTGCCAGCAGTTACCCCCACCGCAGCGGGAGGACCCACTCCTACGAGCAGTACTTC
>.|TRBJ2-2|TRBV20-1|.
CSARDPGVGELFF
TGCAGTGCTAGAGACCCGGGAGTCGGGGAGCTGTTTTTT
>.|TRBJ1-4|TRBV14|few
CASSQVPGPDEKLFF
TGTGCCAGCAGCCAAGTGCCGGGTCCTGATGAAAAACTGTTTTTT
>.|TRBJ2-7|TRBV20-1|.
CSARGTTVRVALREQYF
TGCAGTGCTAGAGGGACAACGGTGCGGGTAGCTCTACGCGAGCAGTACTTC
>TRBD1|TRBJ1-4|TRBV12-3/TRBV12-4|few
CASSLGQRNEKLFF
TGTGCCAGCAGTTTGGGACAGCGTAATGAAAAACTGTTTTTT
>TRBD2|TRBJ2-4|TRBV7-2|.
CASSLWEGNIQYF
TGTGCCAGCAGCTTATGGGAGGGGAACATTCAGTACTTC
>.|TRBJ1-5|TRBV7-8|many
CASSTIGGNDQPQHF
TGTGCCAGCAGCACTATAGGGGGTAACGATCAGCCCCAGCATTTT
>.|TRBJ2-3|TRBV7-2|.
CASNPGGRRDTQYF
TGTGCCAGCAACCCGGGGGGCCGGCGGGATACGCAGTATTTT
>.|TRBJ2-1|TRBV28|few
CASSEAGLKNNEQFF
TGTGCCAGCAGTGAGGCGGGCCTAAAAAACAATGAGCAGTTCTTC
>TRBD2|TRBJ2-7|TRBV28|few
CASSFAPSGSSYEQYF
TGTGCCAGCAGTTTTGCCCCTAGCGGGAGCTCCTACGAGCAGTACTTC
>TRBD1|TRBJ1-2|TRBV18|.
CASSPGQGVYGYTF
TGTGCCAGCTCCCCGGGACAGGGGGTCTATGGCTACACCTTC
>.|TRBJ2-7|TRBV28|few
CASSPLGVQYF
TGTGCCAGCAGTCCACTCGGGGTGCAGTACTTC
>.|TRBJ2-1|TRBV29-1|.
CSVEDLGTEQFF
TGCAGCGTTGAAGATCTCGGGACTGAGCAGTTCTTC